The next 2 T cell receptor beta chains were all read from a single sample in a study of post-analysis software for immune sequencing data. Study results and caveats: About five TRBV segments were more frequent in patients than controls; TRBV5-6, TRBV5-1 and TRBV20-1 belonged to this group.

What these receptors recognize is not known. TCR beta cDNA libraries had unique molecular identifiers. MiXCR was run by TCRdb on the PCR reads, yielding one entry per CDR3 protein. This table holds approximately 730,000 distinct CDR3 sequences, 46% found once. Specimen: blood. These receptors were collected from a girl between 5 and 17 years old with multiple sclerosis.

The V gene is TRBV5-1, the J gene TRBJ2-7; TRBD2 is a possible D gene (5 bases). Per the germline V gene, CDR1 is SGHRS and CDR2 is YFSETQ. The CDR3 spans 15 residues. Deletions cut 0 bases from V and 0 bases from J, with 10 bases between. CDR3 loop: CASSLAGIPSYEQYF. The CDR3 DNA sequence: TGCGCCAGCAGCTTGGCCGGGATCCCCTCCTACGAGCAGTACTTC.

The V and J genes are TRBV7-9 and TRBJ2-4; D is uncertain. There are 12 residues in the CDR3. V lost 7 bases, J lost 6 bases, and 10 bases lay in between. Germline CDR1 and CDR2: SEHNR and FQNEAQ (reference sequence). The CDR3 spells CASKDGRNIQYF. The DNA of the CDR3 is TGTGCCAGCAAGGACGGTAGAAACATTCAGTACTTC.